The 23 T cell receptor beta chains in this list originate from one sample, sequenced in a study of post-analysis software for immune sequencing data (dated by TCRdb to the mid-2010s). Library prep was done by PCR. The reads were generated on an Illumina HiSeq 2500. Unique molecular identifiers were incorporated into TCR beta cDNA libraries to reduce PCR and sequencing biases. The public reads were quality trimmed at Q25 with fastp and then assembled into clones with MiXCR by TCRdb, keeping productive beta chains. A single entry per CDR3 protein holds the most common genes and DNA from its merged rows. This sample has about 160,000 distinct CDR3 sequences in its table, and roughly 34% of those were observed once. Roughly 28% of the sample comes from the top ten. Read against the paper, the sample's time point label means: second blood draw from one MS patient after hematopoietic stem cell transplantation.

Material: blood, obtained after autologous hematopoietic stem cell transplantation. The receptors derive from a girl aged 10-17 years with multiple sclerosis. Donor details come from another sample of the same person, matched by shared clones.

The gene calls are TRBV10-2 and TRBJ1-1; 7 bases align to TRBD1. V was clipped by 6 bases and J by 1 base; unmatched bases: 8. This CDR3 contains 15 residues. Germline V lookup: CDR1 WSHSY, CDR2 SAAADI. CDR3 bases: TGCGCCAGCAGGAGACAGGGCACAGGGAACACTGAAGCTTTCTTT. Its translation is CASRRQGTGNTEAFF.

As regards this clonotype: Sequence at one end of the junction differs from germline and may be a read error. The rearrangement links TRBV12-3 or TRBV12-4 to TRBJ2-3, with TRBD2 identical over 7 bases. The CDR3 is 15 amino acids. CDR3 DNA: TGTGCCAGCAGATACACTAGCGTGAGTTCAGATGCGCAGTATTTT. It translates to CASRYTSVSSDAQYF.

A note on this clonotype: This sequence may be a read error, since a much larger clone differs from it by one base. The chain links TRBV20-1 to TRBJ2-1; tentatively, D is TRBD2 (5 bases). The CDR3 covers 14 residues. Germline assignment: CDR1 DFQATT and CDR2 SNEGSKA (reference sequence). The V end was cut by 3 bases, the J end by 11 bases, with 20 bases between. As DNA, the CDR3 is TGCAGTGCTAGTGTGGCTAACTACGGGAATAAGCAGTTCTTC. Translation gives CSASVANYGNKQFF.

The chain employs TRBV12-3 or TRBV12-4 and TRBJ1-5, with 10 bases that match TRBD1. The CDR3 is 14 amino acids. The V gene end was trimmed by 5 bases and the J gene end by 5 bases; junction bases not matched to a gene: 3. Written as DNA, the CDR3 is TGTGCCAGCAGTCGCGGACAGGGGGATCAGCCCCAGCATTTT. Translation: CASSRGQGDQPQHF.

This clonotype came up many times. The chain has TRBV6-2 or TRBV6-3 and TRBJ2-5; no definite D call. V lost 4 bases and J 1 base, leaving 4 bases between the germline ends. Germline V gene lookup returns CDR1 MNHEY and CDR2 SVGEGT. The CDR3 is 12 amino acids. The CDR3 sequence: CASSSSQETQYF. CDR3 nucleotides: TGTGCCAGCAGTTCTAGCCAAGAGACCCAGTACTTC.

This chain uses TRBV20-1 with TRBJ1-2; D is possibly TRBD1 (5 bases). This CDR3 has 15 amino acids. Looked up from germline, CDR1 is DFQATT and CDR2 is SNEGSKA (reference sequence). V lost 0 bases and J lost 5, with 16 bases in between. CDR3 coding DNA: TGCAGTGCTAGAGACACCGGGGCCCGGGGGTATGGCTACACCTTC. It yields the protein CSARDTGARGYGYTF.

The genes are TRBV7-2 and TRBJ2-7, with unresolved D. The germline gives CDR1 SGHTA, CDR2 FQGNSA. The CDR3 covers 14 residues. Trimming pared 0 bases from V and 3 bases from J, leaving 9 bases between. In DNA form, the CDR3 reads TGTGCCAGCAGCTTAGCGCTGACGGTCTACGAGCAGTACTTC. It codes for CASSLALTVYEQYF. Drawing the rest from reference TRBV7-2 and TRBJ2-7, the complete variable domain is GAGVSQSPSNKVTEKGKDVELRCDPISGHTALYWYRQSLGQGLEFLIYFQGNSAPDKSGLPSDRFSAERTGGSVSTLTIQRTQQEDSAVYLCASSLALTVYEQYFGPGTRLTVT.

This clonotype has a handful of counts. V is TRBV20-1 and J is TRBJ1-2; D possibly corresponds to TRBD1 (6 bases). The CDR3 consists of 17 residues. From germline, CDR1 is DFQATT and CDR2 SNEGSKA (reference sequence). Trimming took off 0 bases at V and 0 bases at J, with 17 bases between the two ends. CDR3 nucleotide sequence: TGCAGTGCTAGAGATTTGCGGTGGGAGGGGGCTAACTATGGCTACACCTTC. Translating it yields CSARDLRWEGANYGYTF.

A remark on this clonotype: The junction does not match germline at one end; this may be a read error. The chain uses TRBV12-3 or TRBV12-4 and TRBJ2-6, with D maybe TRBD1 (5 bases). CDR3 length: 15 amino acids. The CDR3 loop reads CASSPDTGGANVRTF. The DNA for the CDR3 is TGTGCCAGCAGTCCGGACACGGGTGGGGCCAACGTCCGGACTTTC.

This clonotype occurred a few times. A much larger clone is a single base away; this may be a read error. This chain connects TRBV20-1 to TRBJ2-5; D is possibly TRBD2 (6 bases). This CDR3 spans 13 amino acids. Per germline, CDR1 DFQATT and CDR2 SNEGSKA (reference sequence). Trimming cost V 3 bases and J 11 bases, with 19 bases left between them. CDR3 sequence: CSASRGFDNEQYF. The CDR3 DNA sequence: TGCAGTGCTAGTCGGGGGTTCGACAATGAGCAGTACTTC.

The table lists this clonotype with a few counts. One junction end does not reproduce the germline sequence, and a read error may be involved. The chain employs TRBV12-3 or TRBV12-4 and TRBJ1-5; 7 bases fit TRBD1. This CDR3 has 14 amino acids. DNA for the CDR3: TGTACCAGCAGCCCTAACAGGGGCCCTCAGCCCCAGCATTTT. Its protein product is CTSSPNRGPQPQHF.

This sequence joins TRBV28 and TRBJ1-1; D unclear. The CDR3 covers 13 residues. Germline loops: CDR1 MDHEN, CDR2 SYDVKM. The ends were cut back, 2 bases at V and 0 bases at J, with 4 bases in the middle. The CDR3 loop is CASSLRLNTEAFF. CDR3 nucleotides: TGTGCCAGCAGTTTACGATTGAACACTGAAGCTTTCTTT.

This clonotype was seen many times. The chain uses TRBV12-3 or TRBV12-4 and TRBJ1-2, with TRBD1 matching 7 bases. J lost 8 bases, V lost 6 bases, and 18 bases had no gene match. The CDR3 is 16 residues long. For the CDR3, the DNA is TGTGCCAGCAGCCCACCGATGGAGGGGGCGGTCTTAGGCTACACCTTC. It yields the protein CASSPPMEGAVLGYTF.

The chain recombines TRBV7-2 with TRBJ2-1, with a possible D match to TRBD1 (6 bases). The CDR3 sequence is 15 residues long. Trimming cost V 0 bases and J 6 bases, with 12 bases left between them. The germline V gene has CDR1 SGHTA and CDR2 FQGNSA. CDR3: CASSLASGDLNEQFF. The CDR3 nucleotides read TGTGCCAGCAGCTTAGCGTCAGGGGATCTCAATGAGCAGTTCTTC. Full variable domain (rest looked up from reference TRBV7-2 and TRBJ2-1): GAGVSQSPSNKVTEKGKDVELRCDPISGHTALYWYRQSLGQGLEFLIYFQGNSAPDKSGLPSDRFSAERTGGSVSTLTIQRTQQEDSAVYLCASSLASGDLNEQFFGPGTRLTVL.

This clonotype turned up a few times. The J gene is TRBJ2-1, the V gene TRBV12-3 or TRBV12-4; D gene unclear. V was trimmed by 2 bases and J by 15 bases, leaving 14 bases between them. This CDR3 comprises 12 residues. The chain's CDR3 is CASSLNSLRMFF. CDR3 DNA: TGTGCCAGCAGTTTAAACAGCCTAAGGATGTTCTTC.

In this sample, this clonotype turned up a few times. This sequence joins TRBV15 and TRBJ1-2; 7 bases align to TRBD1. The V and J ends lost 0 bases and 3 bases, in that order; junction bases with no gene match: 1. The CDR3 length is 14 residues. Germline CDR1 reads LNHNV; CDR2 reads YYDKDF (reference sequence). CDR3 amino acids: CATSREGGYYGYTF. CDR3 bases: TGTGCCACCAGCAGAGAAGGGGGCTACTATGGCTACACCTTC.

Here the CDR3 DNA reads TGTGCCAGCAGTCCGAATGGGGGACAGGGCGGTGGCTACACCTTC. Its translation is CASSPNGGQGGGYTF. The chain has TRBV7-3 and TRBJ1-2; 9 nucleotides agree with TRBD1. The CDR3 length is 15 residues. CDR1 SGHTA and CDR2 FQGTGA come from the germline V gene. V gave up 6 bases and J gave up 7 bases; unmatched junction bases: 12.

The rearrangement links TRBV28 to TRBJ2-1; no definite D call. Germline CDR1 is MDHEN and CDR2 is SYDVKM. The V gene lost 2 bases and the J gene lost 1 base, with 9 bases spanning the gap. CDR3 length equals 15 residues. The CDR3 is CASSLRRPSYNEQFF. The CDR3 DNA reads as TGTGCCAGCAGTTTAAGAAGACCGTCCTACAATGAGCAGTTCTTC.

This clonotype was detected many times. This chain joins TRBV6-5 and TRBJ2-3; tentatively, D is TRBD1 (6 bases). This CDR3 is built from 14 residues. Deletions cut 0 bases from V and 3 bases from J, with 7 bases between. In germline, CDR1 is MNHEY, CDR2 SVGAGI. This chain's CDR3 is CASSYSTGTDTQYF. CDR3 coding DNA: TGTGCCAGCAGTTACTCGACAGGAACAGATACGCAGTATTTT.

This clonotype was observed a few times. The V call is TRBV27, the J call TRBJ1-2; D is possibly TRBD1 (6 bases). V lost 6 bases and J 0 bases, leaving 17 bases between the germline ends. This CDR3 region has 16 residues. CDR1 and CDR2 from the germline V gene are MNHEY and SMNVEV (reference sequence). CDR3 nucleotide sequence: TGTGCCAGCAGCCCAGACCTGGGGGCCGCTAACTATGGCTACACCTTC. Encoded protein: CASSPDLGAANYGYTF.

V usage is TRBV4-1 and J usage is TRBJ2-5; TRBD1 matches 11 bases. Unmatched junction bases numbered 7, after V lost 2 bases and J lost 5 bases. The CDR3 sequence is 16 residues long. The germline gives CDR1 MGHRA, CDR2 YSYEKL. CDR3: CASSQIPGQGGETQYF. The CDR3 region has the DNA TGCGCCAGCAGCCAAATCCCGGGACAGGGGGGGGAGACCCAGTACTTC.

This clonotype was counted between two and nine times. V and J are TRBV7-8 and TRBJ1-1; unclear D gene. Germline CDR1 is SGHVS and CDR2 is FQNEAQ. The V end lost 5 bases, the J end lost 4 bases, and 17 bases lay between the germline ends. The CDR3 sequence is 15 residues long. The CDR3 nucleotides read TGTGCCAGCAGCCCTTCCACAGTAGTGGTCACTGAAGCTTTCTTT. Translated: CASSPSTVVVTEAFF.

This chain links TRBV7-9 with TRBJ1-5; D remains unclear. This CDR3 has 14 residues. The germline V gene encodes CDR1 SEHNR and CDR2 FQNEAQ (reference sequence). V was trimmed by 5 bases and J by 7 bases, leaving 15 bases between them. CDR3 amino acids: CASSPYSNGQPQHF. CDR3 DNA: TGTGCCAGCAGCCCCTACTCAAACGGCCAGCCCCAGCATTTT.